The next 16 T cell receptor beta chains were all read from a single sample in a study of vaccination and CD4 T cells after COVID-19. The antigens of these receptors remain unknown. Indicated time point: late sampling 161 to 241 days after vaccination in three convalescent patients. Treatment noted: approximately 9-day PBMC culture with coronavirus spike peptide pools or control peptides (ViraFEST assay). The Oncomine TCR Beta short-read assay sequenced DNA from cultured CD4+ T cells. Using its own MiXCR run on the PCR reads, TCRdb lists one record per CDR3 protein. The data contain some 23,000 distinct CDR3 sequences, over 25% of them seen just once; the ten biggest clones take up 7.1%. The sample was CD4+ T cells from blood, cultured in vitro, taken about 7 months after SARS-CoV-2 vaccination. The receptors derive from a human donor who had recovered from COVID-19.

There are a few counts of this clonotype. The chain recombines TRBV20-1 with TRBJ2-7; 11 bases map to TRBD2. CDR3 length: 14 residues. Trimming at V came to 6 bases and at J to 6 bases, leaving 10 bases not matched to a gene. CDR1 is DFQATT, CDR2 SNEGSKA, per germline (reference sequence). Here the CDR3 DNA reads TGCAGTGCGCCGCTAGCGGGAGGCCAGCGCGAGCAGTACTTC. Protein sequence: CSAPLAGGQREQYF.

This clonotype showed up just a few times. The J gene is TRBJ1-2, the V gene TRBV19; D call uncertain. The CDR3 covers 14 residues. Germline CDR1 LNHDA, CDR2 SQIVND (reference sequence). The V and J ends lost 2 bases and 7 bases respectively, with 14 bases between them. In DNA form, the CDR3 reads TGTGCCAGTAGTATACCGGACCGTCCGGGTGGCTACACCTTC. Protein sequence: CASSIPDRPGGYTF.

CDR3 loop: CASSPPSRRVGETQYF. The CDR3 DNA sequence: TGTGCCAGCTCACCACCCTCGAGGAGAGTCGGAGAGACCCAGTACTTC. This sequence joins TRBV18 and TRBJ2-5, with D hard to call. This CDR3 comprises 16 residues. In germline, CDR1 is KGHSH, CDR2 LQKENI. V lost 0 bases, J lost 4 bases, and 15 bases lay in between.

The chain combines TRBV7-9 with TRBJ2-1; D may be TRBD1 (6 bases). Germline V lookup: CDR1 SEHNR, CDR2 FQNEAQ (reference sequence). This CDR3 is built from 14 residues. V was clipped by 2 bases and J by 9 bases, with 14 bases between them. CDR3 bases: TGTGCCAGCAGCTTATTCTCCCAGGGGTCTGAGCAGTTCTTC. Translating it yields CASSLFSQGSEQFF.

In DNA form, the CDR3 reads TGTGCCAGCAGCCCCGGGCCCGACGCCACTGAAGCTTTCTTT. Protein product: CASSPGPDATEAFF. The chain joins TRBV7-3 to TRBJ1-1, with D uncertain. From germline, CDR1 is SGHTA and CDR2 FQGTGA. The CDR3 consists of 14 residues. V lost 5 bases, J lost 4 bases, and 14 bases lay in between.

The V and J genes are TRBV7-3 and TRBJ2-3, with a possible D match to TRBD1 (5 bases). This CDR3 comprises 14 residues. V was shortened by 0 bases and J by 1 base, with 5 bases between the two germline ends. Germline V CDR1 and CDR2: SGHTA, FQGTGA. In DNA, the CDR3 is TGTGCCAGCAGCTTAACAGGGGGCACAGATACGCAGTATTTT. Translation gives CASSLTGGTDTQYF.

V usage is TRBV6-5 and J usage is TRBJ1-1; no definite D call. The CDR3 length is 17 residues. CDR1 MNHEY and CDR2 SVGAGI come from the germline V gene. V lost 0 bases to trimming and J lost 0 bases, with 14 bases between them. Here the CDR3 DNA reads TGTGCCAGCAGTTACTCTCGGGCCGTTAACCTGAACACTGAAGCTTTCTTT. This translates into CASSYSRAVNLNTEAFF.

This clonotype was seen a few times. The chain has TRBV20-1 and TRBJ2-2, with D hard to call. The V gene lost 5 bases and the J gene lost 3 bases, with 16 bases spanning the gap. The CDR3 is 15 amino acids. CDR1 and CDR2 (germline): DFQATT, SNEGSKA (reference sequence). CDR3 sequence: CSAQNPSHDTGELFF. DNA for the CDR3: TGCAGTGCTCAGAACCCCTCACATGACACCGGGGAGCTGTTTTTT.

This clonotype is labeled medium-sized (0.01 to 0.1%). The J gene is TRBJ2-5, the V gene TRBV6-1; tentatively, D is TRBD1 (5 bases). The CDR3 has 12 amino acids. Germline V gives CDR1 MNHNS, CDR2 SASEGT. The V gene lost 8 bases and the J gene lost 5 bases, with 12 bases spanning the gap. In DNA, the CDR3 is TGTGCCAGCGGCAGGGTTCTCGAGACCCAGTACTTC. Translation gives CASGRVLETQYF.

The chain recombines TRBV18 with TRBJ1-6; D might be TRBD1 (5 bases). Germline lookup yields CDR1 KGHSH and CDR2 LQKENI. Trimming stripped 2 bases from V and 0 bases from J, with 11 bases between. The CDR3 sequence is 17 residues long. The CDR3 nucleotides are TGTGCCAGCTCACCAGGGACGCCCAGCTCCTATAATTCACCCCTCCACTTT. Residues: CASSPGTPSSYNSPLHF. Together with reference TRBV18 and TRBJ1-6, the CDR3 gives the full variable domain: NAGVMQNPRHLVRRRGQEARLRCSPMKGHSHVYWYRQLPEEGLKFMVYLQKENIIDESGMPKERFSAEFPKEGPSILRIQQVVRGDSAAYFCASSPGTPSSYNSPLHFGNGTRLTVT.

CDR3 nucleotide sequence: TGTGCCAGCGCGGACTCTTACCAGCAGTACTTC. Residues: CASADSYQQYF. V and J are TRBV19 and TRBJ2-7, with a possible D match to TRBD2 (5 bases). The V end was cut by 9 bases, the J end by 8 bases, with 14 bases between. Germline-derived CDR1 and CDR2 are LNHDA and SQIVND (reference sequence). The CDR3 runs to 11 residues.

This clonotype is judged medium-sized. The chain combines TRBV20-1 with TRBJ2-3; maybe TRBD2 (6 bases). The V and J ends lost 1 base and 0 bases respectively, with 11 bases between them. The CDR3 totals 15 residues. Germline CDR1 and CDR2: DFQATT and SNEGSKA (reference sequence). The CDR3 DNA sequence: TGCAGTGCTAGAGTGGCGGGAACTAGCACAGATACGCAGTATTTT. It is translated as CSARVAGTSTDTQYF.

J is TRBJ2-1 and V is TRBV6-1; D tentatively fits TRBD1 or TRBD2 (5 bases each). V dropped 4 bases and J dropped 3 bases, with 13 bases sitting between them. The germline CDR1 and CDR2 sequences are MNHNS and SASEGT. This CDR3 is built from 15 residues. The CDR3: CASSGIQRGYNEQFF. The CDR3 DNA reads TGTGCCAGCAGTGGCATCCAGAGGGGCTACAATGAGCAGTTCTTC.

V usage is TRBV28 and J usage is TRBJ2-7; 11 nucleotides match TRBD2. With 3 bases clipped from V and 4 bases from J, the junction kept 5 bases outside the gene matches. This CDR3 region has 15 residues. CDR1 is MDHEN and CDR2 is SYDVKM in the germline V gene. Written as DNA, the CDR3 is TGTGCCAGCAGTTTGCCACTAGCGGGAGTTTACGAGCAGTACTTC. Translating it yields CASSLPLAGVYEQYF. Drawing the rest from reference TRBV28 and TRBJ2-7, the complete variable domain is DVKVTQSSRYLVKRTGEKVFLECVQDMDHENMFWYRQDPGLGLRLIYFSYDVKMKEKGDIPEGYSVSREKKERFSLILESASTNQTSMYLCASSLPLAGVYEQYFGPGTRLTVT.

V and J are TRBV27 and TRBJ2-3, with 9 nucleotides matching TRBD2. After removal of 3 bases from V and 5 bases from J, the junction contained 6 bases not matched to a gene. This CDR3 spans 15 amino acids. Germline V gene data show CDR1 as MNHEY and CDR2 as SMNVEV (reference sequence). The CDR3 sequence is CASSLLAGEVDTQYF. The CDR3 DNA reads TGTGCCAGCAGTTTGTTAGCGGGAGAGGTAGATACGCAGTATTTT.

This clonotype was counted many times. V gene TRBV20-1 combines with J gene TRBJ1-5; D is possibly TRBD1 (6 bases). Germline CDR1 reads DFQATT; CDR2 reads SNEGSKA (reference sequence). Trimming shortened V by 0 bases and J by 5 bases, and 11 bases separated the two germline ends. The CDR3 is 14 residues long. In nucleotides, the CDR3 is TGCAGTGCTAGAGAGCCAGGGGACGATCAGCCCCAGCATTTT. It is translated as CSAREPGDDQPQHF.